The 18 T cell receptor beta chains below were found in one sample sequenced in a study of cytomegalovirus exposure and HLA in healthy donors. The PCR used 60 Vbeta and 13 Jbeta primers. Produced via immunoSEQ multiplex PCR; TCRdb's table is partial and in-frame only. The table includes approximately 170,000 clones, more than 65% detected once. Material: PBMCs. All receptors derive from a man between 18 and 29 years old in good health and CMV-seropositive.

This clone was detected only once. V is TRBV4-1 and J is TRBJ1-2; TRBD1 matches at 7 bases. J lost 8 bases, V lost 0 bases, and 12 bases had no gene match. In germline, CDR1 is MGHRA, CDR2 YSYEKL. The CDR3 is 16 residues long. CDR3 sequence (DNA): TGCGCCAGCAGCCAAGAGGAGACAGGGCCAAGGGGAGGCTACACCTTC. Protein: CASSQEETGPRGGYTF.

This sequence joins TRBV27 and TRBJ1-2; TRBD1 matches at 7 bases. Germline V gene data show CDR1 as MNHEY and CDR2 as SMNVEV (reference sequence). The ends lost 4 bases at V and 7 bases at J; junction bases unmatched: 12. The CDR3 loop spans 15 amino acids. CDR3: CASSWAGGPPFGYTF. The CDR3 DNA follows: TGTGCCAGCAGTTGGGCAGGGGGGCCTCCTTTTGGCTACACCTTC.

The genes are TRBV28 and TRBJ1-2; D uncertain. This CDR3 has 17 amino acids. V shed 4 bases and J shed 4 bases, with 22 bases lying between them. Germline loops: CDR1 MDHEN, CDR2 SYDVKM. In DNA form, the CDR3 reads TGTGCCAGCAGTTCCCCCCAAGCGGCCCAAAACCTCTATGGCTACACCTTC. This translates into CASSSPQAAQNLYGYTF.

The V and J genes are TRBV2 and TRBJ1-2; a weak D match, TRBD1 (5 bases). V lost 6 bases, J lost 2 bases, and 10 bases lay in between. The CDR3 is 13 residues long. The germline V gene encodes CDR1 SNHLY and CDR2 FYNNEI. CDR3 nucleotide sequence: TGTGCCAGCAGGGGGGGTGGAAACTATGGCTACACCTTC. Its protein product is CASRGGGNYGYTF.

This clone was seen a single time. CDR3 nucleotide sequence: TGTGCCAGTAGTACCGCAGCTAATGAAAAACTGTTTTTT. This gives the protein CASSTAANEKLFF. This chain joins TRBV19 and TRBJ1-4; D uncertain. Germline V gene data show CDR1 as LNHDA and CDR2 as SQIVND (reference sequence). This CDR3 spans 13 amino acids. V was trimmed by 4 bases and J by 3 bases, leaving 6 bases between them.

The rearrangement links TRBV7-6 to TRBJ1-5, with 10 bases identical to TRBD1. Germline values: CDR1 SGHVS, CDR2 FNYEAQ. CDR3 length: 15 amino acids. The J segment lost 6 bases and the V segment lost 5 bases, leaving 7 bases of the junction unmatched. Written as DNA, the CDR3 is TGTGCCAGCAGCGCCGGGACAGGGGAAGTTCAGCCCCAGCATTTT. Encoded protein: CASSAGTGEVQPQHF.

This sequence joins TRBV5-4 and TRBJ2-7; 10 nucleotides align to TRBD1. J lost 1 base, V lost 0 bases, and 13 bases had no gene match. This CDR3 comprises 19 residues. The V gene's germline CDR1 is SGHNT and CDR2 YYREEE (reference sequence). CDR3 amino acids: CASSLAWDRGFFGSYEQYF. The CDR3, as DNA: TGTGCCAGCAGCTTGGCCTGGGACAGGGGTTTTTTCGGGTCCTACGAGCAGTACTTC.

The genes are TRBV9 and TRBJ2-3, with 7 bases matching TRBD2. Germline-derived CDR1 and CDR2 are SGDLS and YYNGEE. This CDR3 comprises 15 residues. The J segment lost 1 base and the V segment lost 2 bases, leaving 4 bases of the junction unmatched. The CDR3 DNA follows: TGTGCCAGCAGCGTCCCCCTAGCGGGCACAGATACGCAGTATTTT. This codes for CASSVPLAGTDTQYF.

The rearrangement uses TRBV10-3 and TRBJ2-5; possible D gene TRBD1, 5 bases. The DNA end favors TRBJ2-7, so the J call may be wrong. The CDR3 loop spans 14 amino acids. The V gene's germline CDR1 is ENHRY and CDR2 SYGVKD. This CDR3 reads CAISEGKGPYEQYF. CDR3 sequence (DNA): TGTGCCATCAGTGAGGGCAAGGGGCCCTACGAGCAGTACTTC.

This sequence joins TRBV14 and TRBJ2-1; perhaps TRBD2 as D (5 bases). CDR3 size: 15 residues. The V end lost 1 base, the J end lost 1 base, and 8 bases lay between the germline ends. Germline V gene sequence: CDR1 SGHDN, CDR2 FVKESK. The CDR3 here is CASSQAGSSYNEQFF. DNA of the CDR3: TGTGCCAGCAGCCAAGCGGGGTCTTCCTACAATGAGCAGTTCTTC.

The chain links TRBV6-6 to TRBJ1-5; D is undetermined. The germline V gene has CDR1 MNHNY and CDR2 SVGAGI (reference sequence). The CDR3 runs to 15 residues. The V end lost 0 bases, the J end lost 4 bases, and 10 bases lay between the germline ends. CDR3 region: CASSYSRSDNQPQHF. The CDR3 DNA reads as TGTGCCAGCAGTTACTCGCGCTCCGATAATCAGCCCCAGCATTTT.

This clone appeared a few times. This chain uses TRBV30 with TRBJ1-1; D is uncertain. Germline CDR1 is GTSNPN and CDR2 is SVGIG (reference sequence). The CDR3 totals 11 residues. Trimming cost V 5 bases and J 10 bases, with 14 bases left between them. CDR3 sequence reads: CAWGSEGRAFF. The DNA for the CDR3 is TGTGCCTGGGGCTCTGAGGGAAGAGCTTTCTTT.

This chain links TRBV4-1 with TRBJ2-1; TRBD2 is a possible D gene (6 bases). The CDR3 contains 14 residues. The ends were cut back, 1 base at V and 5 bases at J, with 9 bases in the middle. In germline, CDR1 is MGHRA, CDR2 YSYEKL. This CDR3 reads CASSQVAENNEQFF. CDR3 DNA: TGCGCCAGCAGCCAAGTAGCGGAGAACAATGAGCAGTTCTTC.

This clone was seen only a few times. The V gene is TRBV5-6, the J gene TRBJ1-5, with D possibly TRBD1 on 6 matching bases. V was shortened by 2 bases and J by 4 bases, with 7 bases between the two germline ends. This CDR3 has 13 amino acids. Germline CDR1 and CDR2: SGHDT and YYEEEE. The CDR3 reads CASSFRGNQPQHF. Written as DNA, the CDR3 is TGTGCCAGCAGCTTCAGGGGAAATCAGCCCCAGCATTTT.

This chain uses TRBV6-1 with TRBJ1-5; D might be TRBD1 (5 bases). Trimming stripped 6 bases from V and 9 bases from J, with 12 bases between. Germline loops: CDR1 MNHNS, CDR2 SASEGT. This CDR3 is 12 amino acids long. The CDR3 DNA is TGTGCCAGCAGCCCCATGGGGGGGCCCCAGCATTTT. It encodes CASSPMGGPQHF.

This clone has more than one count but fewer than ten. The V gene is TRBV7-2, the J gene TRBJ1-5, with unresolved D. The germline V and J ends were trimmed by 8 bases and 2 bases, with 7 bases remaining between them. The germline V gene has CDR1 SGHTA and CDR2 FQGNSA. This CDR3 region has 12 residues. In nucleotides, the CDR3 is TGTGCCAGCCGACTAGGCAATCAGCCCCAGCATTTT. This sequence encodes CASRLGNQPQHF.

The J gene is TRBJ1-1, the V gene TRBV27; perhaps TRBD1 as D (5 bases). CDR3 length equals 13 residues. Trimming removed 0 bases from V and 7 bases from J, with 9 bases in between. Germline V gene sequence: CDR1 MNHEY, CDR2 SMNVEV (reference sequence). The CDR3 DNA sequence: TGTGCCAGCAGTTTATCCCCACAGGTTGAAGCTTTCTTT. Translation gives CASSLSPQVEAFF.

The V and J genes are TRBV4-1 and TRBJ1-5; D is undetermined. V lost 0 bases to trimming and J lost 4 bases, with 4 bases between them. CDR3 length: 13 residues. CDR1 and CDR2 from the germline V gene are MGHRA and YSYEKL. This chain's CDR3 is CASSQERNQPQHF. CDR3 bases: TGCGCCAGCAGCCAAGAGCGGAATCAGCCCCAGCATTTT.